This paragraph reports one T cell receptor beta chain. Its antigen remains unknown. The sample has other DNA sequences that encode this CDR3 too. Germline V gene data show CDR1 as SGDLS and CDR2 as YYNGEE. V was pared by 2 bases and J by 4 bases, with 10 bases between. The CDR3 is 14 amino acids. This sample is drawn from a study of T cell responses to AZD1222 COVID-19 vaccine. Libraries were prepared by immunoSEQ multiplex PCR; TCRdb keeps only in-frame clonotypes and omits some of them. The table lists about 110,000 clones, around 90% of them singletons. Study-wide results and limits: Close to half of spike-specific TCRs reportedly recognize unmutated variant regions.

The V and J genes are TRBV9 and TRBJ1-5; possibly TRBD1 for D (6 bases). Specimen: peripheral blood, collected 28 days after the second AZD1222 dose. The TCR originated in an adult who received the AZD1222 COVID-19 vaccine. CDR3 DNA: TGTGCCAGCAGCGTGGGGGGCGGAAATCAGCCCCAGCATTTT. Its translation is CASSVGGGNQPQHF.